This TCR beta chain was profiled in a study of blood T cells in healthy people across ages. V lost 3 bases to trimming and J lost 5 bases, with 19 bases between them. Germline-derived CDR1 and CDR2 are SEHNR and FQNEAQ (reference sequence). The CDR3 sequence is 16 residues long. A J-beta primer mix and a sample-barcoded 5' primer were used in a second PCR of roughly 7 to 12 cycles. TCRdb re-derived calls from the 5' RACE reads in MiXCR, one entry per CDR3 protein. The sample has more than 500,000 distinct CDR3 sequences; about 26% are singletons. The same data also contributed to another study, on T cells of mothers and their children.

This TCR was recovered from a boy aged 2 to 10 in good health. The chain couples TRBV7-9 to TRBJ2-5; D may correspond to TRBD1 or TRBD2 (6 bases each). The sequencing sample was made of blood. DNA of the CDR3: TGTGCCAGCAGCTTCCTTGGGCTAGCGAGGGGGGAGACCCAGTACTTC. Translation: CASSFLGLARGETQYF.